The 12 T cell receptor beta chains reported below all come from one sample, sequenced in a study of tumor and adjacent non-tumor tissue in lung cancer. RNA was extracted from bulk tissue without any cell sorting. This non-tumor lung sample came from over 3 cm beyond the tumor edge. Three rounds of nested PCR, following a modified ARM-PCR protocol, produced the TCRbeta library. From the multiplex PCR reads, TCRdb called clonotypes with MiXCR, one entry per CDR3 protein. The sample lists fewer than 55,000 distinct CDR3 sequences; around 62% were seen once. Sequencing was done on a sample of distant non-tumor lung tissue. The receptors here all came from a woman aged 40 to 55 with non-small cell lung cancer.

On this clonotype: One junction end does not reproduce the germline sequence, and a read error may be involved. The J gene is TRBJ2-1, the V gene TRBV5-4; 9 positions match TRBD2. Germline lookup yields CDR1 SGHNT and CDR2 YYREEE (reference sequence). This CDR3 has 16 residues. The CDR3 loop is CASSLGAGGSYNEQSF. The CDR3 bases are TGTGCCAGCAGCTTGGGAGCGGGGGGCTCCTACAATGAGCAGTCCTTC.

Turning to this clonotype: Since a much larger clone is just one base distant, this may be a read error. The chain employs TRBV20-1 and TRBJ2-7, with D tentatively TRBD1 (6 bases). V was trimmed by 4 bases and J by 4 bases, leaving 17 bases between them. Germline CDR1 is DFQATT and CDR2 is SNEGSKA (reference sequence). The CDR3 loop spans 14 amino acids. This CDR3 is CSAISGTLRYEQYF. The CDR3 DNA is TGCAGTGCTATTTCCGGGACACTAAGGTACGAGCAGTACTTC.

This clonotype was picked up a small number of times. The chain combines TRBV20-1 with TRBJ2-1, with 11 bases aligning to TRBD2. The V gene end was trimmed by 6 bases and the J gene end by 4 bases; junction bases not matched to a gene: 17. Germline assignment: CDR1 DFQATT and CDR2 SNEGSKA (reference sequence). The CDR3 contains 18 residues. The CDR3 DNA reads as TGCAGTGCCCCAGGGTACGCGACTAGCGGGGACCTATACAATGAGCAGTTCTTC. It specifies CSAPGYATSGDLYNEQFF.

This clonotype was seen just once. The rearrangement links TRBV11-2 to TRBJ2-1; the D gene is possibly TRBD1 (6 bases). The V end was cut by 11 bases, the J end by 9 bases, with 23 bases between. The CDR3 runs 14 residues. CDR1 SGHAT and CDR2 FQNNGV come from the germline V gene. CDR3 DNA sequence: TGTGCCGGCTCCCGAACAGGGACCGACAGTGAGCAGTTCTTC. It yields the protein CAGSRTGTDSEQFF.

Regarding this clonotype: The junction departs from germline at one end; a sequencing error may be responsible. The CDR3 DNA reads TGCGCCAGGAGTGACAGGGCCAATCAACCCCAGCATTTT. Its translation is CARSDRANQPQHF. The chain is built from TRBV10-2 and TRBJ1-5; 7 bases align to TRBD1. Looked up from germline, CDR1 is WSHSY and CDR2 is SAAADI. CDR3 size: 13 residues.

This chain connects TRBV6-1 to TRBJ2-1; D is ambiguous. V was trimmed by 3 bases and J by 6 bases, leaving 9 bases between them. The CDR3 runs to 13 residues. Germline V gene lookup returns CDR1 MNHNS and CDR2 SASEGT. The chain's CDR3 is CASSDGKTNEQFF. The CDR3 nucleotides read TGTGCCAGCAGTGATGGGAAGACCAATGAGCAGTTCTTC.

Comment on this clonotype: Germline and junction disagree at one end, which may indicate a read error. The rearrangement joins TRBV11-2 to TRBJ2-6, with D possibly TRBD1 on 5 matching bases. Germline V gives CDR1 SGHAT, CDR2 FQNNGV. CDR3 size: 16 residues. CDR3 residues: CTSSWSDLCGAIVLTF. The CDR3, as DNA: TGTACCAGCAGCTGGTCAGACCTCTGTGGGGCCATCGTCCTGACTTTC.

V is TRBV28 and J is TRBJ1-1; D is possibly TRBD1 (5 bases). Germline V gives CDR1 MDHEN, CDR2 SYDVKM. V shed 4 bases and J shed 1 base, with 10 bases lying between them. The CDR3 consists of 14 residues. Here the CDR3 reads CASSYPGGNTEAFF. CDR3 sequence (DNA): TGTGCCAGCAGTTATCCCGGGGGGAACACTGAAGCTTTCTTT.

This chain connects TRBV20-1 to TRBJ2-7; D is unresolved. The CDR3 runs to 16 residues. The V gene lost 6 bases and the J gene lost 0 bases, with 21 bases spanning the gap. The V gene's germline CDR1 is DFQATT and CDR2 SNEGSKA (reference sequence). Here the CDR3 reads CSAQDPAYSSSYEQYF. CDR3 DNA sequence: TGCAGTGCCCAAGACCCCGCCTATTCCAGCTCCTACGAGCAGTACTTC.

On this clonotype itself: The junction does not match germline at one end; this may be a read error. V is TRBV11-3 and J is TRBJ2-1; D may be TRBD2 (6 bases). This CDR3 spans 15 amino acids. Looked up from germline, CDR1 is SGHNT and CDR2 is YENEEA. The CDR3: CASSDPGAANNERFF. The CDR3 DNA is TGTGCCAGCAGCGATCCGGGAGCGGCCAACAATGAGCGGTTCTTC.

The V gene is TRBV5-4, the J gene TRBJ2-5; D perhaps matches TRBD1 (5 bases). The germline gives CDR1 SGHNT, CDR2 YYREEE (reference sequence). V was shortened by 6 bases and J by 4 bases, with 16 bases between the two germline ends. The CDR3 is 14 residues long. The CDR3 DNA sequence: TGTGCCAGCAAGGTAGGGGCGGCTGGAGAGACCCAGTACTTC. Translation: CASKVGAAGETQYF.

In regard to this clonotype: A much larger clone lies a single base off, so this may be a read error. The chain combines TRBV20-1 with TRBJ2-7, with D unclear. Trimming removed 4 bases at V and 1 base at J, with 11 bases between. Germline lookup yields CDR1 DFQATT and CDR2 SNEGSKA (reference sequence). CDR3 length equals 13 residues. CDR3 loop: CSATPFWSYEQYF. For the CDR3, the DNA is TGCAGTGCTACCCCTTTTTGGTCCTACGAGCAGTACTTC.